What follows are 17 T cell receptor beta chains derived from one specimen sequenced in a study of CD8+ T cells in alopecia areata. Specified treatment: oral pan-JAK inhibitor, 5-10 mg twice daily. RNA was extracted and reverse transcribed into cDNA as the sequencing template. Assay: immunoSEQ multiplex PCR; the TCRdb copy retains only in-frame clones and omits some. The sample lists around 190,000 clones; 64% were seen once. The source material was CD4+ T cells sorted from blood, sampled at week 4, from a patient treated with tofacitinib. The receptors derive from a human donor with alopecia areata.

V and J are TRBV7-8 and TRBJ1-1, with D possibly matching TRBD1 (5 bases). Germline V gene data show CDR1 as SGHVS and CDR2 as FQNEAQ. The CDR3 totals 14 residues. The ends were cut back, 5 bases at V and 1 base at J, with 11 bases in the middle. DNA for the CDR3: TGTGCCAGCAGCACGTTCAGGGCGAACACTGAAGCTTTCTTT. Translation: CASSTFRANTEAFF.

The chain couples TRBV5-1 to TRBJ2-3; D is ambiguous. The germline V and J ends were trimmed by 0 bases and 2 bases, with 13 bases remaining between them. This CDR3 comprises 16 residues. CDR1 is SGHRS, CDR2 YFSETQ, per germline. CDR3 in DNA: TGCGCCAGCAGCTTGGTCTCCAGTGGGATCACAGATACGCAGTATTTT. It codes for CASSLVSSGITDTQYF.

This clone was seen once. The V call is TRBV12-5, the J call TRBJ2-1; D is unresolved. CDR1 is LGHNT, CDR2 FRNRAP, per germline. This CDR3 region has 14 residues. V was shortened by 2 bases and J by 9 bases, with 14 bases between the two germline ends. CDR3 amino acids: CASGLLDLVAEQFF. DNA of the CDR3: TGTGCTAGTGGTTTGCTAGACCTAGTCGCTGAGCAGTTCTTC.

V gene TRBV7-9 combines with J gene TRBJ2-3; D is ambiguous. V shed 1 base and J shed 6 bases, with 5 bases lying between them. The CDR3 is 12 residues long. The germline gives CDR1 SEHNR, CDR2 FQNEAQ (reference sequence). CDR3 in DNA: TGTGCCAGCAGCTTAGTTGGCGATACGCAGTATTTT. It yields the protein CASSLVGDTQYF.

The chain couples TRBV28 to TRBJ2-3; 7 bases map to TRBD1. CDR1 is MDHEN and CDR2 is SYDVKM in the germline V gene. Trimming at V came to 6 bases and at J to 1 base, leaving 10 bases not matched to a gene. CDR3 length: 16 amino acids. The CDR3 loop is CASRTPAGTGTDTQYF. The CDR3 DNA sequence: TGTGCCAGCAGGACCCCAGCCGGGACAGGCACAGATACGCAGTATTTT.

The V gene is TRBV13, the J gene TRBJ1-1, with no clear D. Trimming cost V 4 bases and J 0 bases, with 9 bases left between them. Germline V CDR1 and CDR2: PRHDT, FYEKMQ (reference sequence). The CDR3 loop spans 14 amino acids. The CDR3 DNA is TGTGCCAGCAGCTCCCCCCCGATGAACACTGAAGCTTTCTTT. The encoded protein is CASSSPPMNTEAFF.

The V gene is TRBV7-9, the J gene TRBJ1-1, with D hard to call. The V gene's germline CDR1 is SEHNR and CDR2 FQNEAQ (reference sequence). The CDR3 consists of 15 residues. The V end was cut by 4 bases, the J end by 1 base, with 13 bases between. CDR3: CASSSVGWTNTEAFF. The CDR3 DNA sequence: TGTGCCAGCAGCTCCGTAGGATGGACGAACACTGAAGCTTTCTTT.

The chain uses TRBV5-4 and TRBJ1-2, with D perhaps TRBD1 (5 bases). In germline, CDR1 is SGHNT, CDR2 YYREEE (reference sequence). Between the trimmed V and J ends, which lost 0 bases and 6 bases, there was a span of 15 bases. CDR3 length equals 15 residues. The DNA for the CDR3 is TGTGCCAGCAGCTTGGTGGGGCAGGGTGGCGATGGCTACACCTTC. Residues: CASSLVGQGGDGYTF.

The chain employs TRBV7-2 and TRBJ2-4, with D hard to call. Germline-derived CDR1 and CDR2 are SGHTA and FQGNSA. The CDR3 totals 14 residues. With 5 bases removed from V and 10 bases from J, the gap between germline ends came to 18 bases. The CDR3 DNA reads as TGTGCCAGCAGCCCGGCGACCCCAGGTGCTATTCAGTACTTC. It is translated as CASSPATPGAIQYF.

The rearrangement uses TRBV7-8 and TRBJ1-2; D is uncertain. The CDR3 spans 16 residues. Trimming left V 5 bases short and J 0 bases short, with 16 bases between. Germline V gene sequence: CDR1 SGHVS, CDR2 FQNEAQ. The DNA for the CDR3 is TGTGCCAGCAGCCCTTTAAGAGGGTCCGCTAACTATGGCTACACCTTC. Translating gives CASSPLRGSANYGYTF.

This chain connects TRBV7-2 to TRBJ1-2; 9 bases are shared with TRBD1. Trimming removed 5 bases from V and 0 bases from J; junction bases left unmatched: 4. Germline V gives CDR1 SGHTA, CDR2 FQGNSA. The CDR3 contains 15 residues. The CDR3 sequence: CASSLWTGANYGYTF. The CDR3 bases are TGTGCCAGCAGCCTCTGGACAGGGGCTAACTATGGCTACACCTTC.

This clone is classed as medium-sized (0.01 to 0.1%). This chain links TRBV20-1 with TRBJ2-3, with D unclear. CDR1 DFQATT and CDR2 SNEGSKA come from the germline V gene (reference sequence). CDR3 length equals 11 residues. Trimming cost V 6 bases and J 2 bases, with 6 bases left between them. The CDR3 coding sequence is TGCAGTGCAACCACCACAGATACGCAGTATTTT. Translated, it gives CSATTTDTQYF.

The chain's CDR3 is CAWNYRGYGYTF. CDR3 coding DNA: TGTGCCTGGAACTATAGAGGCTATGGCTACACCTTC. This chain joins TRBV30 and TRBJ1-2; D gene ambiguous. Looked up from germline, CDR1 is GTSNPN and CDR2 is SVGIG (reference sequence). Trimming shortened V by 4 bases and J by 4 bases, and 10 bases separated the two germline ends. The CDR3 is 12 amino acids.

CDR3 loop: CAWTPTASSYNEQFF. CDR3 bases: TGTGCCTGGACACCAACGGCCAGCTCCTACAATGAGCAGTTCTTC. The V and J genes are TRBV30 and TRBJ2-1; D ambiguous. Germline V gives CDR1 GTSNPN, CDR2 SVGIG (reference sequence). The CDR3 covers 15 residues. Trimming removed 4 bases at V and 0 bases at J, with 13 bases between.

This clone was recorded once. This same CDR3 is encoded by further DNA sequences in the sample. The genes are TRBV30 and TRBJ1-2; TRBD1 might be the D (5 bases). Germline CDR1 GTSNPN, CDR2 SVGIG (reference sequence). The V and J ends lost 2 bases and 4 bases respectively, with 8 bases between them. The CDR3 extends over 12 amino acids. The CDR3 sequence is CAWSPQGYGYTF. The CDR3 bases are TGTGCCTGGAGTCCCCAGGGCTATGGCTACACCTTC.

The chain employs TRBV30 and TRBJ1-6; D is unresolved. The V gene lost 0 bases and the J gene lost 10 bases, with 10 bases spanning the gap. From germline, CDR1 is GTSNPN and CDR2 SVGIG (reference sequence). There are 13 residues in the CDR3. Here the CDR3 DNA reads TGTGCCTGGAGTGTACGGGCCCCCTCACCCCTCCACTTT. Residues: CAWSVRAPSPLHF. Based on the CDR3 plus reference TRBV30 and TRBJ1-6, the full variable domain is SQTIHQWPATLVQPVGSPLSLECTVEGTSNPNLYWYRQAAGRGLQLLFYSVGIGQISSEVPQNLSASRPQDRQFILSSKKLLLSDSGFYLCAWSVRAPSPLHFGNGTRLTVT.

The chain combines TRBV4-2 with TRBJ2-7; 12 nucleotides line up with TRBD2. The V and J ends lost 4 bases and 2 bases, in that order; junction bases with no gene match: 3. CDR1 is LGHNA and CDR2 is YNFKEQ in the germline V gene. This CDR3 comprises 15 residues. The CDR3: CASSPSGGGAYEQYF. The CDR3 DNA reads TGTGCCAGCAGCCCTAGCGGGGGGGGAGCCTACGAGCAGTACTTC.